The TCR beta chain under discussion was sequenced for a study of cytomegalovirus exposure and HLA in healthy donors. Study details: Earlier work reported 110 million or so unique TCR beta sequences from approximately 180 million T cells. Findings and limits, study-wide: As immune exposure information, only CMV serostatus was available. Using the classifier, cytomegalovirus status was reportedly diagnosed with high specificity and sensitivity.

Worth noting for this clone: What it binds is unknown.

Vbeta (60) and Jbeta (13) primers were used in the PCR. TCRdb's table, derived via immunoSEQ multiplex PCR, lists solely in-frame clones and lacks some. The table includes approximately 72,000 clones, roughly four fifths detected once. The CDR3 consists of 12 residues. Germline CDR1 reads LNHDA; CDR2 reads SQIVND (reference sequence). V was shortened by 3 bases and J by 4 bases, with 6 bases between the two germline ends. The sample comprised PBMCs. This chain links TRBV19 with TRBJ2-5; D gene uncertain. This receptor was taken from a young man in good health and CMV-seronegative. Here the CDR3 DNA reads TGTGCCAGTAGTATGCCCAGAGAGACCCAGTACTTC. Protein sequence: CASSMPRETQYF. Full variable domain (missing parts from reference TRBV19 and TRBJ2-5): DGGITQSPKYLFRKEGQNVTLSCEQNLNHDAMYWYRQDPGQGLRLIYYSQIVNDFQKGDIAEGYSVSREKKESFPLTVTSAQKNPTAFYLCASSMPRETQYFGPGTRLLVL.